The T cell receptor beta chain described here comes from a study of T cell responses to AZD1222 COVID-19 vaccine. Study as a whole: Pooling of second doses given at about 4 or about 12 weeks was done. Broader study findings: Most donors were white British, females outnumbered males, and clonal diversity was possibly underestimated.

This clone was counted once. Its antigen remains unidentified. Sequencing used immunoSEQ multiplex PCR; TCRdb keeps in-frame clones, though not all of them. The table has 100,000 to 120,000 clones, about 86% seen once. Here the sequenced sample was peripheral blood, taken on day 0 of AZD1222 vaccination. The origin of this receptor is an adult in good health.

The CDR3 loop is CASSSRKGPGELFF. CDR3 bases: TGTGCCAGCAGTTCCCGGAAAGGGCCCGGGGAGCTGTTTTTT. This chain links TRBV28 with TRBJ2-2, with D unresolved. This CDR3 is built from 14 residues. The germline gives CDR1 MDHEN, CDR2 SYDVKM. V was pared by 4 bases and J by 6 bases, with 12 bases between. Full variable domain (remainder filled in from reference TRBV28 and TRBJ2-2): DVKVTQSSRYLVKRTGEKVFLECVQDMDHENMFWYRQDPGLGLRLIYFSYDVKMKEKGDIPEGYSVSREKKERFSLILESASTNQTSMYLCASSSRKGPGELFFGEGSRLTVL.